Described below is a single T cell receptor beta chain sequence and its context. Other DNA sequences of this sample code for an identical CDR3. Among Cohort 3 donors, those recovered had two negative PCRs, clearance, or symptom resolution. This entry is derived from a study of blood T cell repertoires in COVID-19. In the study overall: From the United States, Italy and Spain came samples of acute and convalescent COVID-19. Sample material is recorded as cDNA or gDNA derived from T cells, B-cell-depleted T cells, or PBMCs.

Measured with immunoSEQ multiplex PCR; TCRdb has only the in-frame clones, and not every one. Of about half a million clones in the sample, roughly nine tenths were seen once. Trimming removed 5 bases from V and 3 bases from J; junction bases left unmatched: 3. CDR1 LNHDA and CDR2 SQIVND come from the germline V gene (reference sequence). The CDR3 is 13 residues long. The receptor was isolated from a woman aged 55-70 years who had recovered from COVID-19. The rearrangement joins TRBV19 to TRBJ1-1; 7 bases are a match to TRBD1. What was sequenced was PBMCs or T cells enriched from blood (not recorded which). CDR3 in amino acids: CASSADRDTEAFF. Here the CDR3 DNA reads TGTGCCAGTAGTGCCGACAGGGACACTGAAGCTTTCTTT.